Listed here are 30 T cell receptor beta chains from one sample, sequenced in a study of cytomegalovirus exposure and HLA in healthy donors. In the PCR, 60 Vbeta and 13 Jbeta primers were used. TCRdb keeps only in-frame clones here, not all; method: immunoSEQ multiplex PCR. The sample lists over 130,000 clones, around 84% occurring once. Sequencing used PBMCs. The receptors were gathered from a man over 45 in good health and CMV-seronegative.

V gene TRBV27 combines with J gene TRBJ1-5; D perhaps matches TRBD1 (6 bases). Trimming removed 0 bases at V and 0 bases at J, with 12 bases between. The germline V gene has CDR1 MNHEY and CDR2 SMNVEV (reference sequence). This CDR3 region has 17 residues. The CDR3 spells CASSLSLDRYSNQPQHF. CDR3 coding DNA: TGTGCCAGCAGTTTATCGTTGGACAGATATAGCAATCAGCCCCAGCATTTT.

The rearrangement links TRBV5-6 to TRBJ1-6; TRBD1 matches 8 bases. CDR1 is SGHDT, CDR2 YYEEEE, per germline. Unmatched junction bases numbered 9, after V lost 3 bases and J lost 7 bases. CDR3 length: 16 residues. CDR3 protein: CASSSGPRTGNSPLHF. CDR3 in DNA: TGTGCCAGCAGCTCCGGCCCTAGGACAGGGAATTCACCCCTCCACTTT.

This chain joins TRBV2 and TRBJ2-1, with TRBD2 matching over 7 bases. V lost 8 bases, J lost 9 bases, and 10 bases stayed unmatched. This CDR3 is 13 amino acids long. Germline CDR1 SNHLY, CDR2 FYNNEI. The CDR3 loop is CASSVGGGGEQFF. As DNA, the CDR3 is TGTGCCAGCTCCGTGGGCGGGGGTGGTGAGCAGTTCTTC.

The rearrangement uses TRBV7-9 and TRBJ2-7, with 9 nucleotides matching TRBD2. Germline V lookup: CDR1 SEHNR, CDR2 FQNEAQ (reference sequence). CDR3 size: 17 residues. The junction had 13 bases not matched to a gene; V was cut back by 5 bases and J by 2 bases. The CDR3 DNA follows: TGTGCCAGCAGCCCCCACGGTGGGACTAGCTTACCCTACGAGCAGTACTTC. Protein: CASSPHGGTSLPYEQYF.

J is TRBJ2-7 and V is TRBV19, with 7 nucleotides matching TRBD1. CDR1 and CDR2 (germline): LNHDA, SQIVND (reference sequence). This CDR3 is 16 amino acids long. J was trimmed by 2 bases and V by 1 base; bases with no gene match: 8. The chain's CDR3 is CASSIAVGQGAYEQYF. Written as DNA, the CDR3 is TGTGCCAGTAGTATAGCAGTAGGGCAGGGGGCCTACGAGCAGTACTTC.

The chain links TRBV2 to TRBJ2-7; 12 bases agree with TRBD2. The CDR3 sequence is 19 residues long. With 3 bases clipped from V and 1 base from J, the junction kept 13 bases outside the gene matches. Germline CDR1 SNHLY, CDR2 FYNNEI. DNA for the CDR3: TGTGCCAGCAGTGAGTTCAGGGAGCTAACTAGCGGGAGGTCCTACGAGCAGTACTTC. Amino acids: CASSEFRELTSGRSYEQYF.

This clone was recorded a few times. The chain is built from TRBV11-2 and TRBJ2-5, with D maybe TRBD2 (5 bases). In germline, CDR1 is SGHAT, CDR2 FQNNGV. The V end lost 8 bases, the J end lost 3 bases, and 13 bases lay between the germline ends. The CDR3 totals 13 residues. The CDR3 loop reads CASSPAGEETQYF. For the CDR3, the DNA is TGTGCCAGCTCCCCGGCCGGGGAAGAGACCCAGTACTTC. The full variable domain, its missing parts supplied by reference TRBV11-2 and TRBJ2-5, is EAGVAQSPRYKIIEKRQSVAFWCNPISGHATLYWYQQILGQGPKLLIQFQNNGVVDDSQLPKDRFSAERLKGVDSTLKIQPAKLEDSAVYLCASSPAGEETQYFGPGTRLLVL.

The V call is TRBV28, the J call TRBJ1-2; possible D gene TRBD1, 6 bases. This CDR3 has 11 amino acids. V was clipped by 11 bases and J by 5 bases, with 12 bases between them. Germline CDR1 is MDHEN and CDR2 is SYDVKM. The CDR3 DNA is TGTGCCTGCTCGAGGGGGTATGGCTACACCTTC. The encoded protein is CACSRGYGYTF.

The chain joins TRBV5-4 to TRBJ2-7; 14 nucleotides agree with TRBD2. The CDR3 has 16 amino acids. The V segment lost 4 bases and the J segment 7 bases; nucleotides outside the gene matches: 10. Germline loops: CDR1 SGHNT, CDR2 YYREEE (reference sequence). DNA of the CDR3: TGTGCCAGCAGCACCCCCGGGACTAGCGGGAGTCAAGAGCAGTACTTC. It encodes CASSTPGTSGSQEQYF. Variable domain in full (rest from reference TRBV5-4 and TRBJ2-7): ETGVTQSPTHLIKTRGQQVTLRCSSQSGHNTVSWYQQALGQGPQFIFQYYREEENGRGNFPPRFSGLQFPNYSSELNVNALELDDSALYLCASSTPGTSGSQEQYFGPGTRLTVT.

The V gene is TRBV6-5, the J gene TRBJ2-7, with a weak D call TRBD2 (6 bases). V was shortened by 2 bases and J by 4 bases, with 12 bases between the two germline ends. The CDR3 spans 14 residues. CDR1 MNHEY and CDR2 SVGAGI come from the germline V gene. DNA of the CDR3: TGTGCCAGCAGTTACGGGGGGACGGGATACGAGCAGTACTTC. The encoded protein is CASSYGGTGYEQYF.

The chain links TRBV28 to TRBJ2-5, with 10 positions matching TRBD1. The CDR3 runs 16 residues. The junction had 6 bases not matched to a gene; V was cut back by 1 base and J by 4 bases. In germline, CDR1 is MDHEN, CDR2 SYDVKM. This CDR3 reads CASSLSTGGWAETQYF. The CDR3 nucleotides are TGTGCCAGCAGTTTATCGACAGGGGGCTGGGCAGAGACCCAGTACTTC.

The chain couples TRBV5-6 to TRBJ1-2; the D gene is possibly TRBD1 (6 bases). Trimming removed 4 bases from V and 2 bases from J, with 15 bases in between. Germline loops: CDR1 SGHDT, CDR2 YYEEEE. The CDR3 sequence is 15 residues long. As DNA, the CDR3 is TGTGCCAGCAGCCCACATACAGGGACGAACTATGGCTACACCTTC. This encodes CASSPHTGTNYGYTF.

The rearrangement joins TRBV28 to TRBJ2-7; D remains ambiguous. This CDR3 spans 12 amino acids. CDR1 MDHEN and CDR2 SYDVKM come from the germline V gene. V dropped 4 bases and J dropped 4 bases, with 8 bases sitting between them. The CDR3: CASSSSLYEQYF. In DNA, the CDR3 is TGTGCCAGCAGTTCGAGTTTGTACGAGCAGTACTTC.

The gene calls are TRBV9 and TRBJ1-2; D gene ambiguous. The germline gives CDR1 SGDLS, CDR2 YYNGEE. This CDR3 has 16 residues. The V gene lost 0 bases and the J gene lost 7 bases, with 19 bases spanning the gap. For the CDR3, the DNA is TGTGCCAGCAGCGTAGGATCCCCGGTGGAGGCCTCTGGCTACACCTTC. This translates into CASSVGSPVEASGYTF.

This clone showed up just a few times. The rearrangement joins TRBV28 to TRBJ1-1; 10 bases map to TRBD1. J gave up 4 bases and V 3 bases, and 2 bases lay outside the gene matches. This CDR3 is built from 14 residues. CDR1 is MDHEN and CDR2 is SYDVKM in the germline V gene. CDR3 loop: CASSLGQGSTEAFF. In nucleotides, the CDR3 is TGTGCCAGCAGTTTGGGACAGGGGAGCACTGAAGCTTTCTTT.

The chain employs TRBV21-1 and TRBJ2-7; the table calls TRBD2, which could not be checked here. TRBV21-1 is listed as a pseudogene. This CDR3 region has 14 residues. CDR3: CASSKSWRRHEQYF. The CDR3, as DNA: TGTGCCAGCAGCAAAAGCTGGCGGCGACACGAGCAGTACTTC.

V is TRBV5-1 and J is TRBJ1-2; D is possibly TRBD1 (6 bases). Trimming left V 4 bases short and J 8 bases short, with 18 bases between. Germline CDR1 and CDR2: SGHRS and YFSETQ. The CDR3 spans 14 residues. CDR3 sequence reads: CASSGAGGALGYTF. CDR3 DNA: TGCGCCAGCAGCGGGGCCGGGGGGGCGCTGGGCTACACCTTC.

The J gene is TRBJ2-7, the V gene TRBV18, with 7 bases lining up with TRBD2. Trimming at V came to 2 bases and at J to 6 bases, leaving 10 bases not matched to a gene. Germline loops: CDR1 KGHSH, CDR2 LQKENI. CDR3 length: 15 residues. CDR3 amino acids: CASSPLGGGVPEQYF. The CDR3 DNA follows: TGTGCCAGCTCACCATTGGGCGGGGGAGTACCCGAGCAGTACTTC.

In its sample, this clone was seen a few times. The rearrangement links TRBV11-2 to TRBJ2-1, with 11 bases that match TRBD2. The CDR3 extends over 16 amino acids. The germline gives CDR1 SGHAT, CDR2 FQNNGV. Trimming removed 2 bases from V and 4 bases from J; junction bases left unmatched: 4. CDR3 in DNA: TGTGCCAGCAGCTTACTAGCGGGAGGCGGGTACAATGAGCAGTTCTTC. This translates into CASSLLAGGGYNEQFF.

J is TRBJ1-5 and V is TRBV4-1; D call uncertain. Trimming removed 4 bases at V and 4 bases at J, with 11 bases between. The CDR3 is 14 amino acids. Germline lookup yields CDR1 MGHRA and CDR2 YSYEKL. The CDR3 sequence is CASSLLEGNQPQHF. CDR3 nucleotide sequence: TGCGCCAGCAGCCTCCTGGAGGGTAATCAGCCCCAGCATTTT.

V is TRBV28 and J is TRBJ2-5; TRBD2 agrees at 12 bases. The germline CDR1 and CDR2 sequences are MDHEN and SYDVKM. The CDR3 is made up of 17 amino acids. V was clipped by 6 bases and J by 1 base; unmatched bases: 9. The CDR3 bases are TGTGCCAGCAGCTCCCTACCGGGACTAGCGGGCCAAGAGACCCAGTACTTC. It translates to CASSSLPGLAGQETQYF.

V usage is TRBV19 and J usage is TRBJ1-2, with TRBD1 matching 9 bases. V gave up 0 bases and J gave up 9 bases; unmatched junction bases: 2. The length of the CDR3 is 13 residues. Germline CDR1 is LNHDA and CDR2 is SQIVND (reference sequence). The CDR3 nucleotides read TGTGCCAGTAGTATAGACGACAGGGGGAGCTACACCTTC. Amino acids: CASSIDDRGSYTF.

The chain links TRBV28 to TRBJ1-6; 12 bases match TRBD1. The CDR3 consists of 18 residues. V lost 3 bases, J lost 7 bases, and 10 bases stayed unmatched. Germline-derived CDR1 and CDR2 are MDHEN and SYDVKM. The CDR3 coding sequence is TGTGCCAGCAGTTTGGCAGTGGGACAGGGGGCAGGGAATTCACCCCTCCACTTT. Its translation: CASSLAVGQGAGNSPLHF.

The chain combines TRBV25-1 with TRBJ2-7, with TRBD1 as a possible D gene (6 bases). Per the germline V gene, CDR1 is MGHDK and CDR2 is SYGVNS. This CDR3 is built from 14 residues. Trimming stripped 4 bases from V and 4 bases from J, with 14 bases between. In DNA, the CDR3 is TGTGCCAGCAGTGCACAGGGATCGGGGTACGAGCAGTACTTC. Amino acids: CASSAQGSGYEQYF.

The count of this clone is one. The rearrangement uses TRBV14 and TRBJ2-3; TRBD1 might be the D (5 bases). CDR1 and CDR2 (germline): SGHDN, FVKESK. There are 15 residues in the CDR3. The V end was cut by 3 bases, the J end by 1 base, with 11 bases between. The CDR3 bases are TGTGCCAGCAGCCATCGGCAGGGCGGCACAGATACGCAGTATTTT. Amino acids: CASSHRQGGTDTQYF. The full variable domain, its missing parts supplied by reference TRBV14 and TRBJ2-3, is EAGVTQFPSHSVIEKGQTVTLRCDPISGHDNLYWYRRVMGKEIKFLLHFVKESKQDESGMPNNRFLAERTGGTYSTLKVQPAELEDSGVYFCASSHRQGGTDTQYFGPGTRLTVL.

The chain uses TRBV5-1 and TRBJ2-2, with TRBD2 matching 7 bases. CDR1 and CDR2 from the germline V gene are SGHRS and YFSETQ. V lost 3 bases to trimming and J lost 8 bases; unmatched junction nucleotides: 7. The CDR3 has 14 residues. CDR3 bases: TGCGCCAGCAGCTGGGGACTACTCGGGGGGGAGCTGTTTTTT. It yields the protein CASSWGLLGGELFF. Looking up the rest from reference TRBV5-1 and TRBJ2-2 gives the full variable domain: KAGVTQTPRYLIKTRGQQVTLSCSPISGHRSVSWYQQTPGQGLQFLFEYFSETQRNKGNFPGRFSGRQFSNSRSEMNVSTLELGDSALYLCASSWGLLGGELFFGEGSRLTVL.

The rearrangement joins TRBV6-1 to TRBJ2-5; tentatively, D is TRBD1 (6 bases). Germline V CDR1 and CDR2: MNHNS, SASEGT. V gave up 7 bases and J gave up 9 bases, with 12 bases separating them. CDR3 size: 11 residues. The CDR3 DNA is TGTGCCAGCACGGACAGACTGGCCCAGTACTTC. Translation gives CASTDRLAQYF.

CDR3 DNA: TGTGCCAGCACCCTAAGTCGGACAGGGTTGACAGATACGCAGTATTTT. Translating it yields CASTLSRTGLTDTQYF. This sequence joins TRBV27 and TRBJ2-3, with TRBD1 matching over 8 bases. Trimming removed 7 bases from V and 3 bases from J; junction bases left unmatched: 12. Germline V gene sequence: CDR1 MNHEY, CDR2 SMNVEV (reference sequence). The CDR3 contains 16 residues.

This chain links TRBV7-9 with TRBJ2-5; D call uncertain. This CDR3 contains 16 residues. The germline V and J ends were trimmed by 1 base and 2 bases, with 14 bases remaining between them. CDR1 SEHNR and CDR2 FQNEAQ come from the germline V gene (reference sequence). CDR3 sequence (DNA): TGTGCCAGCAGCTTAGTCTTTATTGGGCAGCAAGAGACCCAGTACTTC. This translates into CASSLVFIGQQETQYF.

The J gene is TRBJ2-1, the V gene TRBV7-3; 7 positions match TRBD2. The length of the CDR3 is 15 residues. With 8 bases clipped from V and 5 bases from J, the junction kept 12 bases outside the gene matches. The germline V gene has CDR1 SGHTA and CDR2 FQGTGA. The CDR3: CASSDSGIMDNEQFF. The CDR3 coding sequence is TGTGCCAGCTCAGACAGCGGGATCATGGACAATGAGCAGTTCTTC.